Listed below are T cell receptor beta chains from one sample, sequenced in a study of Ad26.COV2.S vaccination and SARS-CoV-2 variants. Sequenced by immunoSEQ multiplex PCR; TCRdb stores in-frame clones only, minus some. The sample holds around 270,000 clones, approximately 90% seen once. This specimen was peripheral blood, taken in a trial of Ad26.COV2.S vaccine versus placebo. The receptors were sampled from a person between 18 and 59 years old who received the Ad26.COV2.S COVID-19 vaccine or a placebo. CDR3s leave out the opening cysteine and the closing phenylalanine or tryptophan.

CDR3: ASTKRTGSTDTQY; V: TRBV6-5; J: TRBJ2-3
CDR3: ASSSSASAYLNTGELF; V: TRBV5-5; J: TRBJ2-2
CDR3: SVHRGLIDEQF; V: TRBV29-1; J: TRBJ2-1
CDR3: ASSQRTFHIGPNTGELF; V: TRBV4-1; J: TRBJ2-2
CDR3: ASSEITSRF; V: TRBV25-1; J: TRBJ2-1
CDR3: ASRTDAGNTIY; V: TRBV5-4; J: TRBJ1-3
CDR3: ASILSRGQETQY; V: TRBV6-5; J: TRBJ2-5
CDR3: AWSVPRPSNSPLH; V: TRBV30; J: TRBJ1-6
CDR3: ASSPRPTANTGELF; V: TRBV19; J: TRBJ2-2
CDR3: ASSLGKNTEAF; V: TRBV18; J: TRBJ1-1
CDR3: ASSYGLAGGSYGYT; V: TRBV6-5; J: TRBJ1-2
CDR3: ASSQRTGTQETQY; V: TRBV3-1/TRBV3-2; J: TRBJ2-5
CDR3: ASSLDATGGLYGYT; V: TRBV11-2; J: TRBJ1-2
CDR3: ASSSSTTRGAKNIQY; V: TRBV5-4; J: TRBJ2-4
CDR3: ASSWANYGYT; V: TRBV5-1; J: TRBJ1-2
CDR3: ASSQERTGKDTQY; V: TRBV4-2; J: TRBJ2-3
CDR3: ASSSFRTHNTDTQY; V: TRBV18; J: TRBJ2-3
CDR3: ASSSSYAGGVSDTEAF; V: TRBV2; J: TRBJ1-1
CDR3: ASSVDSYSHSGNTIY; V: TRBV9; J: TRBJ1-3
CDR3: ASSFSLLAGGPGNEQF; V: TRBV7-6; J: TRBJ2-1
CDR3: ASSIPRATEAF; V: TRBV19; J: TRBJ1-1
CDR3: ASSRGGPSDTQY; V: TRBV19; J: TRBJ2-3
CDR3: ASSIRIGTGELF; V: TRBV13; J: TRBJ2-2
CDR3: ASSNRNTGELF; V: TRBV19; J: TRBJ2-2
CDR3: ASSQERLAGGLLTGELF; V: TRBV4-1; J: TRBJ2-2
CDR3: ASSPPPFQETQY; V: TRBV7-2; J: TRBJ2-5
CDR3: ASSYSARSSHSPLH; V: TRBV6-5; J: TRBJ1-6
CDR3: ASSFGWDTGYGYT; V: TRBV28; J: TRBJ1-2
CDR3: AWRPFDLWELF; V: TRBV30; J: TRBJ2-2
CDR3: ASSLGRWGADTQY; V: TRBV18; J: TRBJ2-3
CDR3: ASSQDRPVGNTIY; V: TRBV4-2; J: TRBJ1-3
CDR3: ASSLGGSYNEQF; V: TRBV13; J: TRBJ2-1
CDR3: AISESGSSPDTQY; V: TRBV10-3; J: TRBJ2-3
CDR3: ASSPPGTGVRETQY; V: TRBV18; J: TRBJ2-5
CDR3: ASSLGVGDYGYT; V: TRBV7-3; J: TRBJ1-2
CDR3: ASSLEGRGYQETQY; V: TRBV5-8; J: TRBJ2-5
CDR3: ASSPGGLNTEAF; V: TRBV4-1; J: TRBJ1-1
CDR3: ASSLDLTGHSNQPQH; V: TRBV7-8; J: TRBJ1-5
CDR3: ASSKGQTDTEAF; V: TRBV5-6; J: TRBJ1-1
CDR3: ASSLDSFTEAF; V: TRBV11-3; J: TRBJ1-1
CDR3: ASSLESRPAF; V: TRBV7-2; J: TRBJ1-1
CDR3: ASSSWRGLSNEKLF; V: TRBV7-2; J: TRBJ1-4
CDR3: AWSKARLSRGNTIY; V: TRBV30; J: TRBJ1-3
CDR3: ASSIQTSGYTKSSYNEQF; V: TRBV19; J: TRBJ2-1
CDR3: ASSPGSGLTEAF; V: TRBV18; J: TRBJ1-1
CDR3: ASSIPGRNTGELF; V: TRBV19; J: TRBJ2-2
CDR3: ASSYVVGAQGGYT; V: TRBV6-2/TRBV6-3; J: TRBJ1-2
CDR3: ASSMNRATNEKLF; V: TRBV6-5; J: TRBJ1-4
CDR3: ASTEGSLSGELF; V: TRBV5-5; J: TRBJ2-2
CDR3: ASSLGLAGVTGELF; V: TRBV7-8; J: TRBJ2-2
CDR3: ASSFAGSRGDTQY; V: TRBV5-6; J: TRBJ2-3
CDR3: ASSFSGTGGNEQY; V: TRBV5-1; J: TRBJ2-7
CDR3: ASSLDGGLQPQH; V: TRBV5-6; J: TRBJ1-5
CDR3: ASKGLPQETQY; V: TRBV12-3/TRBV12-4; J: TRBJ2-5